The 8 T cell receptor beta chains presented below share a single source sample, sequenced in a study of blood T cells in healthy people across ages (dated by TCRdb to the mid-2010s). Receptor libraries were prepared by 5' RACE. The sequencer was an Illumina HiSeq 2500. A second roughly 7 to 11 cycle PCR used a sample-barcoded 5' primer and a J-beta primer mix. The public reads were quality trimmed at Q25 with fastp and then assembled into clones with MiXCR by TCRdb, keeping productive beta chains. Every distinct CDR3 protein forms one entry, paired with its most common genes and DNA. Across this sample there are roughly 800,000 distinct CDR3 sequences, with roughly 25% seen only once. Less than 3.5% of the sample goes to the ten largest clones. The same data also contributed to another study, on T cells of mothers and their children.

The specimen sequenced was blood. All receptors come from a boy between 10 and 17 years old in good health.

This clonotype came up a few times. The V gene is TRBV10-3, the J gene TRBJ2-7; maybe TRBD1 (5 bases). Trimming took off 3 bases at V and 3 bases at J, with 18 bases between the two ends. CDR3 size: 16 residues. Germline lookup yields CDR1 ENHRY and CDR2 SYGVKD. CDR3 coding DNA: TGTGCCATCAGTGAAGTTGGGGCTAAACTCCTCTACGAGCAGTACTTC. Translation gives CAISEVGAKLLYEQYF.

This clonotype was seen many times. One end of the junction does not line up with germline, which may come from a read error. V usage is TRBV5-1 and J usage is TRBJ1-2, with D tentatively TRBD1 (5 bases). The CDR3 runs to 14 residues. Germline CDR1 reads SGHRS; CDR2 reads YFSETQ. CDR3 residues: CASSLTGANYGYTF. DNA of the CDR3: TGTGCCAGCAGCTTAACAGGAGCTAACTATGGCTACACCTTC.

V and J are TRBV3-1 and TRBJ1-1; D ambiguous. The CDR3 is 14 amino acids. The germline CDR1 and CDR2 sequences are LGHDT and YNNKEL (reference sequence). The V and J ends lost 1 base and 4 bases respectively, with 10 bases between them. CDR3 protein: CASSQVGWGTEAFF. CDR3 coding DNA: TGTGCCAGCAGCCAAGTAGGGTGGGGCACTGAAGCTTTCTTT.

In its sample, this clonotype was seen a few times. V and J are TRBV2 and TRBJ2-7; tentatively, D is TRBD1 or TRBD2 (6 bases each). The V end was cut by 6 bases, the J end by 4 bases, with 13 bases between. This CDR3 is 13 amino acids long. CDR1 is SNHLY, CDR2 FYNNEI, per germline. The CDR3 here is CASSGGGYYEQYF. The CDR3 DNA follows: TGTGCCAGCAGCGGGGGCGGGTATTACGAGCAGTACTTC.

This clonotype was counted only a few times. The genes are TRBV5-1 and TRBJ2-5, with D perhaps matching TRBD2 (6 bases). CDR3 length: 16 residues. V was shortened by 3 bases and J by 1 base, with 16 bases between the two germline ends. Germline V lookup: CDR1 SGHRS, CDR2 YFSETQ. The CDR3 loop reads CASSSLDRGIQETQYF. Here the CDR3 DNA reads TGCGCCAGCAGCTCATTGGATCGGGGGATCCAAGAGACCCAGTACTTC.

CDR3 sequence (DNA): TGTGCCAGCAGCAATCACCGGGACAGGGGGCGAAATACGCAGTATTTT. Its translation is CASSNHRDRGRNTQYF. This chain uses TRBV21-1 with TRBJ2-3; TRBD1, as called in the table, went unchecked against the DNA. TRBV21-1 is assigned pseudogene status. This CDR3 contains 16 residues.

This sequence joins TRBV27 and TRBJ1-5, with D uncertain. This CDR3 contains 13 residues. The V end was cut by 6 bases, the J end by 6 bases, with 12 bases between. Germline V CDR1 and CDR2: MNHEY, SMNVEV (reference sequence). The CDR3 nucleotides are TGTGCCAGCAGCTTCGATGGTGGTCAGCCCCAGCATTTT. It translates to CASSFDGGQPQHF.

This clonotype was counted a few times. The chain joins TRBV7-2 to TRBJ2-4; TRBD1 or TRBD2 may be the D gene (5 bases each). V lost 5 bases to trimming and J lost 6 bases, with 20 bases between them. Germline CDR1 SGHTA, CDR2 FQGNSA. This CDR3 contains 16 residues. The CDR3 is CASSGTRGYPGNIQYF. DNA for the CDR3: TGTGCCAGCAGCGGAACGAGGGGCTATCCCGGAAACATTCAGTACTTC.